This note documents a single T cell receptor beta chain sequence. This sample was taken from a study of blood T cell repertoires in COVID-19. For the study at large: PBMCs, B-cell-depleted T cells, or T cells were the source of the cDNA or gDNA that made up the material.

Here immunoSEQ multiplex PCR was the method, and the copy in TCRdb shows in-frame clones only, minus some. The repertoire holds about 170,000 clones, with roughly 81% as singletons. Germline V gives CDR1 SGHVS, CDR2 FQNEAQ. The CDR3 extends over 17 amino acids. With 1 base clipped from V and 7 bases from J, the junction kept 15 bases outside the gene matches. The sample comprised peripheral blood. The clonotype comes from a woman over 75 with COVID-19, enrolled during active disease. V is TRBV7-8 and J is TRBJ1-2, with TRBD1 matching over 7 bases. The CDR3 DNA is TGTGCCAGCAGCTTAGAGGCAGGGGGGCTTGCGAGATTTGGCTACACCTTC. Protein product: CASSLEAGGLARFGYTF.